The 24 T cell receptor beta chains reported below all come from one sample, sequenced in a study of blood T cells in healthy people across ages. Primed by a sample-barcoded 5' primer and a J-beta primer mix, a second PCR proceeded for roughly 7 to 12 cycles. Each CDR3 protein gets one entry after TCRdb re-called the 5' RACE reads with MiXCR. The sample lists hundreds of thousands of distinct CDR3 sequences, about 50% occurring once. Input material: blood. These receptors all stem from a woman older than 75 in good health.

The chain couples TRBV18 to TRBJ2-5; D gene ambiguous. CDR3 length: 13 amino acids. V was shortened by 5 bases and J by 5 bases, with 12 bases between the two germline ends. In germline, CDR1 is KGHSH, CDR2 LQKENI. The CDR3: CASSAHLGETQYF. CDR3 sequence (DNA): TGTGCCAGCTCAGCCCACTTGGGCGAGACCCAGTACTTC.

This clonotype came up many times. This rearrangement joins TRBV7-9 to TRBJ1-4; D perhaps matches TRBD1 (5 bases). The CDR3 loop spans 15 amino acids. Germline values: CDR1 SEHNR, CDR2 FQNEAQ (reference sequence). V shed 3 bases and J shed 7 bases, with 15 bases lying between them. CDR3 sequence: CASSFRSAGFEKLFF. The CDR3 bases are TGTGCCAGCAGCTTCCGATCGGCAGGGTTTGAAAAACTGTTTTTT.

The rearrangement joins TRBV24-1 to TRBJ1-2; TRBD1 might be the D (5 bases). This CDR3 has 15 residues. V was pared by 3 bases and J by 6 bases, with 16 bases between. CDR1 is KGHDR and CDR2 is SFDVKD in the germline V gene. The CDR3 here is CATSDPPSGRDGYTF. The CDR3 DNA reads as TGTGCCACCAGTGATCCGCCATCGGGGCGGGATGGCTACACCTTC.

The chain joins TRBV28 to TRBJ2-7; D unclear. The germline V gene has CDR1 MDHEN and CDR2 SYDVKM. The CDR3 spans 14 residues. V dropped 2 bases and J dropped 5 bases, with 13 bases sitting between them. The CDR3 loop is CASSLAEVWNEQYF. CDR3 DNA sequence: TGTGCCAGCAGTTTAGCCGAAGTCTGGAACGAGCAGTACTTC. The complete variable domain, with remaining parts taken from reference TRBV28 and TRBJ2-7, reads DVKVTQSSRYLVKRTGEKVFLECVQDMDHENMFWYRQDPGLGLRLIYFSYDVKMKEKGDIPEGYSVSREKKERFSLILESASTNQTSMYLCASSLAEVWNEQYFGPGTRLTVT.

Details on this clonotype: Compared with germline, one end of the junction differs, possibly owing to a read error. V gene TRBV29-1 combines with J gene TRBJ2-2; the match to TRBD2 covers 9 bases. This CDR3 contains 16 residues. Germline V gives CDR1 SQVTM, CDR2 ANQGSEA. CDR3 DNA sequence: TGCAGTGCTGCTCTCGCGGGGGGGCTCGACACCGAGGAGCTGTTTTTT. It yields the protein CSAALAGGLDTEELFF.

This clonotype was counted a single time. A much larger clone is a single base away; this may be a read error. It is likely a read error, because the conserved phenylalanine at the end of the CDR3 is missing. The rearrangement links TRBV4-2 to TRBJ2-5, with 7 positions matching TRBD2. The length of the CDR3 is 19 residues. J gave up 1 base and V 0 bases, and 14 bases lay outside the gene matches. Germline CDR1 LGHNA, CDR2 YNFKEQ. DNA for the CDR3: TGTGCCAGCAGCCAAGATAGTTTGTGGGGGAGGGCCGTCCAAGAGACCCAGTACTTG. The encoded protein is CASSQDSLWGRAVQETQYL.

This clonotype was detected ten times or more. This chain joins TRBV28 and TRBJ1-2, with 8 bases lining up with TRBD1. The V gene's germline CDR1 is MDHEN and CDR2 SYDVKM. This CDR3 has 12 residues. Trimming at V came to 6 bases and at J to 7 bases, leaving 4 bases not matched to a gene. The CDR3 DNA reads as TGTGCCAGCAGCGCAGGGGGCGGTGGCTACACCTTC. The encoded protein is CASSAGGGGYTF.

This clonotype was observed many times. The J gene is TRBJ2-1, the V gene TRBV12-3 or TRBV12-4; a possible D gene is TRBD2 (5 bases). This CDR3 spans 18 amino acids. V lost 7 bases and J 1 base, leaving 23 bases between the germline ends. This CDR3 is CASIKFSGNVWSYNEQFF. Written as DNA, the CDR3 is TGTGCCAGCATCAAGTTTTCGGGAAACGTTTGGTCCTACAATGAGCAGTTCTTC.

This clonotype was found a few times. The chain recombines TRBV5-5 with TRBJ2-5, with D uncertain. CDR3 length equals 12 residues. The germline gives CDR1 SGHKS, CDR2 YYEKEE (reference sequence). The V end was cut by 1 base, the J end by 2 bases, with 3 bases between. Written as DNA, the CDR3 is TGTGCCAGCAGCTTGTGGCAAGAGACCCAGTACTTC. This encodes CASSLWQETQYF.

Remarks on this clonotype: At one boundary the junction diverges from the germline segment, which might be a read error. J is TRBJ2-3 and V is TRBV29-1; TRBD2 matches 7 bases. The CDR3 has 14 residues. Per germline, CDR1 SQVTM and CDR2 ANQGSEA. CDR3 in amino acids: CGVEGQAGSDTQYF. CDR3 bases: TGCGGCGTTGAGGGTCAAGCGGGAAGCGATACGCAGTATTTT.

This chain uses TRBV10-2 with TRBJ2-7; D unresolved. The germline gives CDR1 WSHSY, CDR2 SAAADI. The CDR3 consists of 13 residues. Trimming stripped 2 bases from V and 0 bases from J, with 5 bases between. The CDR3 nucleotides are TGCGCCAGCAGTGAGGGCAACTCCTACGAGCAGTACTTC. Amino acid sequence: CASSEGNSYEQYF.

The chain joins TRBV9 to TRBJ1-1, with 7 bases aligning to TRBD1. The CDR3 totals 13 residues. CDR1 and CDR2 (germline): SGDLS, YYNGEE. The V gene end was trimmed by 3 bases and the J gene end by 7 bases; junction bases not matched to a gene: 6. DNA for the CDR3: TGTGCCAGCAGCGGTAAGACAGGGATTGAAGCTTTCTTT. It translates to CASSGKTGIEAFF.

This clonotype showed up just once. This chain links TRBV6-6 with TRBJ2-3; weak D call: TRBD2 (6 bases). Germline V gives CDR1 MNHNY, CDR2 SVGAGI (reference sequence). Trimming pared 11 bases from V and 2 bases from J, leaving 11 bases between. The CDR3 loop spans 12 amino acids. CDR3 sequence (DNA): TGTGCCGGAAGGGACTCCACAGATACGCAGTATTTT. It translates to CAGRDSTDTQYF.

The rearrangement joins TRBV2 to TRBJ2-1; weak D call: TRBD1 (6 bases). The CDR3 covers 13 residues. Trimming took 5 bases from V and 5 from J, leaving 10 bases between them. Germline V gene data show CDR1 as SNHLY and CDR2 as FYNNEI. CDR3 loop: CASSRTENNEQFF. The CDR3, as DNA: TGTGCCAGCAGTCGGACAGAGAACAATGAGCAGTTCTTC.

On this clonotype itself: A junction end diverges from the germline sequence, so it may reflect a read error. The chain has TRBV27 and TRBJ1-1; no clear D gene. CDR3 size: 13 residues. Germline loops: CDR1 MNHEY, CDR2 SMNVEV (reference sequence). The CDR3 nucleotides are TGTGCCAGTAGTTTATCGGTCGGAAGAGAAGCTTTCTTT. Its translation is CASSLSVGREAFF.

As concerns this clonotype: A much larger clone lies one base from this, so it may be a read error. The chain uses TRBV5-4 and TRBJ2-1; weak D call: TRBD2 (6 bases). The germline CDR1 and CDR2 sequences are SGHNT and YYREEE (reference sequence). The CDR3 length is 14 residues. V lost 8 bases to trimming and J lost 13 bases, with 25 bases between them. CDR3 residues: CASRDDAGYGTQFF. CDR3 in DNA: TGTGCCAGTCGAGACGACGCGGGGTATGGGACCCAGTTCTTC.

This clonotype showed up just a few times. The DNA for the CDR3 is TGTGCCAGCAGCAAGACAGAAGCAGATACGCAGTATTTT. It specifies CASSKTEADTQYF. The chain links TRBV7-3 to TRBJ2-3, with D perhaps TRBD1 (5 bases). The CDR3 sequence is 13 residues long. Trimming took 5 bases from V and 4 from J, leaving 10 bases between them. Germline CDR1 reads SGHTA; CDR2 reads FQGTGA. The full variable domain, in which reference TRBV7-3 and TRBJ2-3 provide the parts outside the CDR3, is GAGVSQTPSNKVTEKGKYVELRCDPISGHTALYWYRQSLGQGPEFLIYFQGTGAADDSGLPNDRFFAVRPEGSVSTLKIQRTERGDSAVYLCASSKTEADTQYFGPGTRLTVL.

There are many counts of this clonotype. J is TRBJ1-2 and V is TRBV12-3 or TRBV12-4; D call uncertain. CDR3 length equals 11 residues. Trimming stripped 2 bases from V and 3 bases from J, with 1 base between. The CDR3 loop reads CASSLHYGYTF. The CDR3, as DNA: TGTGCCAGCAGTTTACACTATGGCTACACCTTC.

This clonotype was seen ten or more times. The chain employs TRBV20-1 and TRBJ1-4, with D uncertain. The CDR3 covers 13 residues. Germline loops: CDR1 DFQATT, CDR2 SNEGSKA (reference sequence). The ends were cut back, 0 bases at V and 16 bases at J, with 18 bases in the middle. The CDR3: CSARERLDSNPFF. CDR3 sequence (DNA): TGCAGTGCTAGAGAACGGTTAGATAGTAATCCGTTTTTT.

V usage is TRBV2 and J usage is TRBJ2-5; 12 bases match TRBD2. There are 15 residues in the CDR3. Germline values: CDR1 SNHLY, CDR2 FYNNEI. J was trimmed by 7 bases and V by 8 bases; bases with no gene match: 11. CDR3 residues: CASVATSGSLGTQYF. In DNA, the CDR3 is TGTGCCAGCGTGGCGACTAGCGGGAGTTTGGGGACCCAGTACTTC.

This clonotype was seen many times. The CDR3 loop is CASSDYGGIQYF. CDR3 coding DNA: TGTGCCAGCAGCGACTACGGCGGAATTCAGTACTTC. This chain uses TRBV7-2 with TRBJ2-4; D is possibly TRBD2 (5 bases). The CDR3 is 12 residues long. V was pared by 5 bases and J by 10 bases, with 12 bases between. Germline V gives CDR1 SGHTA, CDR2 FQGNSA.

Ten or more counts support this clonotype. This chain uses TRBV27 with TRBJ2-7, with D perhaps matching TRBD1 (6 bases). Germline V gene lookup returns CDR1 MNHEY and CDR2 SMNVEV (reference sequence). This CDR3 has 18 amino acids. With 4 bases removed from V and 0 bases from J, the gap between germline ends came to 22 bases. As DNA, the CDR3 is TGTGCCAGCAGTTCGCACCATGACAGGCAATCTTACTCCTACGAGCAGTACTTC. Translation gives CASSSHHDRQSYSYEQYF.

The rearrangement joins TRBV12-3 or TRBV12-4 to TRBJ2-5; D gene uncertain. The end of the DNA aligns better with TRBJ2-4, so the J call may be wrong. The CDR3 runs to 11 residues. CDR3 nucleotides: TGTGCCAGCAGTTTAGGGGACATTCAGTACTTC. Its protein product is CASSLGDIQYF.

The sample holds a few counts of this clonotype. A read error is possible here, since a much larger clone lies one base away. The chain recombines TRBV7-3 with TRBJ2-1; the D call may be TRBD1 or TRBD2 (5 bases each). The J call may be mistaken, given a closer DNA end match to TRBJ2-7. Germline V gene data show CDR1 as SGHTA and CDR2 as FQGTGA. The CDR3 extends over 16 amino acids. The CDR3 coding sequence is TGTGCCAGCAGCTCTAACGGGGCGGACTCCTACAATGAGCAGTACTTC. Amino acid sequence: CASSSNGADSYNEQYF.